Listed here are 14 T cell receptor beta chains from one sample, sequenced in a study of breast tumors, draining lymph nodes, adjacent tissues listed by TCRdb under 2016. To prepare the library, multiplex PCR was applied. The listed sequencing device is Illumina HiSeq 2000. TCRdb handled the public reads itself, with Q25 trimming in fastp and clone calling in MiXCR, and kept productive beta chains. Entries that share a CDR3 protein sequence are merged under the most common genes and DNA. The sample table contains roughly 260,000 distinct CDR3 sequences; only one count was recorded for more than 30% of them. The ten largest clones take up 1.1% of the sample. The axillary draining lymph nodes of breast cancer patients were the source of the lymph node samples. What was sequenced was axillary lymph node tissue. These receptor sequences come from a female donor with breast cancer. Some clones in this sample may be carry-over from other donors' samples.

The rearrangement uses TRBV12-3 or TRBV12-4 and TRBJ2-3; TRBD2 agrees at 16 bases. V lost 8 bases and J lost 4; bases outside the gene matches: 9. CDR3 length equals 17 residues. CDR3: CASGRGGLAGGADTQYF. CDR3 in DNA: TGTGCCAGCGGGCGGGGGGGACTAGCGGGAGGGGCAGATACGCAGTATTTT.

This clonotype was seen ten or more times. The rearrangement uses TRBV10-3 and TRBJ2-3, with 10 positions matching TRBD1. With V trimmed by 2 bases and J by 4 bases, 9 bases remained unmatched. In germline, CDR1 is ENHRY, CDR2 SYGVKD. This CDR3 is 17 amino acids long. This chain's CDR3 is CAISELRTGTGADTQYF. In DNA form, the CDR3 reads TGTGCCATCAGTGAGCTAAGAACCGGGACAGGGGCAGATACGCAGTATTTT.

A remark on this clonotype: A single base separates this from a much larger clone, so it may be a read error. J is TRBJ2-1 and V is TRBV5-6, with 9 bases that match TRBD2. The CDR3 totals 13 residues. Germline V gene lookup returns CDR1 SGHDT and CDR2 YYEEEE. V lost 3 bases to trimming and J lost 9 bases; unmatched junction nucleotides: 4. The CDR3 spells CASSSGLAFEQFF. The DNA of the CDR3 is TGTGCCAGCAGCTCAGGACTAGCGTTTGAGCAGTTCTTC.

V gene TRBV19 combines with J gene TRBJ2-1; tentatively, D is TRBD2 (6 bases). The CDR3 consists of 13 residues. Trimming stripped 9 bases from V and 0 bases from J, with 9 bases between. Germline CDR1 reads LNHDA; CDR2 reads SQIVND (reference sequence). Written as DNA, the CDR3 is TGTGCCAGCCGGGACTTCTCCTACAATGAGCAGTTCTTC. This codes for CASRDFSYNEQFF.

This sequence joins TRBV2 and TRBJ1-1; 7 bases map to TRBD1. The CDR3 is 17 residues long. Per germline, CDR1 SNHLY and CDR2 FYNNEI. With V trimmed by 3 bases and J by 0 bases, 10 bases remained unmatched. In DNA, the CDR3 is TGTGCCAGCAGTGACCCAAGACAGGGACGGGTGAACACTGAAGCTTTCTTT. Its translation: CASSDPRQGRVNTEAFF.

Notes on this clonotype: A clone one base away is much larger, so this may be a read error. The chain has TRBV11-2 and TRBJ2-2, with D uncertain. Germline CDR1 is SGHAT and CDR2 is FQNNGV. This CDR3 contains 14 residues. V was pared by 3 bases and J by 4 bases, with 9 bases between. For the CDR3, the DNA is TGTGCCAGCAGCTTCGGGTCGGGCACCGGGGAGCTGTTTTTT. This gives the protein CASSFGSGTGELFF. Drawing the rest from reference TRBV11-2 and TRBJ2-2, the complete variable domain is EAGVAQSPRYKIIEKRQSVAFWCNPISGHATLYWYQQILGQGPKLLIQFQNNGVVDDSQLPKDRFSAERLKGVDSTLKIQPAKLEDSAVYLCASSFGSGTGELFFGEGSRLTVL.

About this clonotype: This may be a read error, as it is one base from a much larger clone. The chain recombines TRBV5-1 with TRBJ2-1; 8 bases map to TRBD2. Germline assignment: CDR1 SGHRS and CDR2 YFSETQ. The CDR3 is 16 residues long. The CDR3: CASGLGLAGGLDEQFF. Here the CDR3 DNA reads TGCGCCAGCGGCTTGGGGCTAGCGGGTGGTTTAGATGAGCAGTTCTTC.

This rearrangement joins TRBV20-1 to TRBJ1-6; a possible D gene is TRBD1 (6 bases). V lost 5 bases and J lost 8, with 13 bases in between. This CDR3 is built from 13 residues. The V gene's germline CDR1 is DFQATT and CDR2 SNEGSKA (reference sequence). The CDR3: CSAGTSGDSPLHF. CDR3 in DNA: TGCAGTGCTGGAACTTCAGGGGATTCACCCCTCCACTTT.

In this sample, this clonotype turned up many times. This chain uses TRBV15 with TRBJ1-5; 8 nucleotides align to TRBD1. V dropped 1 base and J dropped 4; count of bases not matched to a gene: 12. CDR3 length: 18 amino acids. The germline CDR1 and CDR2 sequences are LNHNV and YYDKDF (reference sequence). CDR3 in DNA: TGTGCCACCAGCAGAGTCTTAAGGGACAGGAAGATGAATCAGCCCCAGCATTTT. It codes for CATSRVLRDRKMNQPQHF. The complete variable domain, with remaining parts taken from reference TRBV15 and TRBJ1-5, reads DAMVIQNPRYQVTQFGKPVTLSCSQTLNHNVMYWYQQKSSQAPKLLFHYYDKDFNNEADTPDNFQSRRPNTSFCFLDIRSPGLGDTAMYLCATSRVLRDRKMNQPQHFGDGTRLSIL.

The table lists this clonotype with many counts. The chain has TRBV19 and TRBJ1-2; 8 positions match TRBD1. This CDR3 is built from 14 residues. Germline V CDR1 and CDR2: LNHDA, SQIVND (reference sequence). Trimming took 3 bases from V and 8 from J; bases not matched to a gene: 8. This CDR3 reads CASSISGGPRGYTF. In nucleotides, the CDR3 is TGTGCCAGTAGTATTTCAGGGGGCCCCCGGGGCTACACCTTC.

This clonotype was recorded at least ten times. The CDR3 protein is CASIPDTYNYEQYF. The CDR3 region has the DNA TGCGCCAGCATCCCAGACACCTACAACTACGAGCAGTACTTC. The chain couples TRBV10-2 to TRBJ2-7; D remains unclear. Trimming stripped 7 bases from V and 3 bases from J, with 16 bases between. The CDR3 contains 14 residues. Looked up from germline, CDR1 is WSHSY and CDR2 is SAAADI.

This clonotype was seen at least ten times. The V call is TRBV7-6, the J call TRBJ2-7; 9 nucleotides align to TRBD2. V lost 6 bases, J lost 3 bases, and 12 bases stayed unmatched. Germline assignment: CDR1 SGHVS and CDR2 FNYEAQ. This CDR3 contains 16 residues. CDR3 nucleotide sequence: TGTGCCAGCAGTTCAGGGGCGGGAGGGCCCAACTACGAGCAGTACTTC. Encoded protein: CASSSGAGGPNYEQYF.

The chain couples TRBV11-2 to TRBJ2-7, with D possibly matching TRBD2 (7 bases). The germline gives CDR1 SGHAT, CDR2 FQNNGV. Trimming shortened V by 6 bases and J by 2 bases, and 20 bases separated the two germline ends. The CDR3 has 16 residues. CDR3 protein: CASRLLGRGGPYEQYF. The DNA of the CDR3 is TGTGCCAGCAGACTCCTAGGACGCGGGGGCCCCTACGAGCAGTACTTC.

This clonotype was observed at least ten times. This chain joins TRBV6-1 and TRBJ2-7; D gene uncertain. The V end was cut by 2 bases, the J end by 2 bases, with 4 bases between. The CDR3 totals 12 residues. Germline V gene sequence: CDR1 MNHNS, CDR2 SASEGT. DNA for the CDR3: TGTGCCAGCAGTGAACCGCCCTACGAGCAGTACTTC. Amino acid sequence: CASSEPPYEQYF.